This T cell receptor beta chain comes out of a study of shared clonotypes between healthy human individuals. For the study at large: The cohort had a couple of women and a few men, ages 18 to 49.

Turning to this clone: Its specificity is not known.

Deep-level settings were used for running the assay. Template for every sorted-subset replicate PCR totaled about 200 ng DNA, approximately 30,000 T cell genomes. Repertoires were generated with immunoSEQ multiplex PCR, while TCRdb's copy carries only in-frame clones and drops some. The table records about 2.3 million clones, over 90% of them present only once. Study results and caveats: An expected dependence of interdonor clonotype sharing on sequencing depth was noted.

Sample: naive CD4+ T cells from PBMCs. Subset meaning: CD45RA+ positively selected. This receptor was taken from a man between 18 and 29 years old in good health. Some clones in this sample may be carry-over from other donors' samples.

Written as DNA, the CDR3 is TGTGCAAGTCGCTCGTCCCTGGTGATTAACACTGAAGCTTTCTTT. This encodes CASRSSLVINTEAFF. The chain combines TRBV12-2 with TRBJ1-1. TRBV12-2 is assigned pseudogene status. CDR3 size: 15 residues.